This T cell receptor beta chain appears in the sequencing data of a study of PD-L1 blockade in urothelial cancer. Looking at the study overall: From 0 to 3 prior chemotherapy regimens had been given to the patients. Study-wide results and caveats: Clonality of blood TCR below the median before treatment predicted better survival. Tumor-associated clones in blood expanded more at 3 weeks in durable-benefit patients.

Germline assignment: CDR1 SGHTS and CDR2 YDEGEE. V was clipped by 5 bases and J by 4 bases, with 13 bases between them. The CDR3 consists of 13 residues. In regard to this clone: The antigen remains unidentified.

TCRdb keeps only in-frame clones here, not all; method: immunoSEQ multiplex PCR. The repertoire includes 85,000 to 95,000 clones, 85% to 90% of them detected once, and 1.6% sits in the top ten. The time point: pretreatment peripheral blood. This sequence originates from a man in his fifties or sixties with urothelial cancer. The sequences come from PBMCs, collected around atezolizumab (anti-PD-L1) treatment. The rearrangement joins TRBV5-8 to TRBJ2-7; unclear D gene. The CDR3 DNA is TGTGCCAGCAGTCCTGCCGGGTTTTACGAGCAGTACTTC. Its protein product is CASSPAGFYEQYF.